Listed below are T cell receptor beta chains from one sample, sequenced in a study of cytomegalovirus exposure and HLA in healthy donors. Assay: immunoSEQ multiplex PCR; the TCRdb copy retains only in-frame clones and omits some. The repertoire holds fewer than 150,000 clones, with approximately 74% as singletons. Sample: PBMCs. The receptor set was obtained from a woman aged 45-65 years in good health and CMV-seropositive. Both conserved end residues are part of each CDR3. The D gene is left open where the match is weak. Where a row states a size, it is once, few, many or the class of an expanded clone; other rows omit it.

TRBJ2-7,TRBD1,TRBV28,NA,TGTGCCAGTTTCGGGACAGGGGGCTCCTACGAGCAGTACTTC,CASFGTGGSYEQYF
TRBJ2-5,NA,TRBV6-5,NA,TGTGCCAGCAGTTATGGGAGACAAGAGACCCAGTACTTC,CASSYGRQETQYF
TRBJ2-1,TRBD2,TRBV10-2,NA,TGCGCCAGCAGTTTTCCCGGGCTAGCGGGAGGCAATGAGCAGTTCTTC,CASSFPGLAGGNEQFF
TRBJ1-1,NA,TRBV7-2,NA,TGTGCCAGCAGCTTAGACAGGTTTGAAGCTTTCTTT,CASSLDRFEAFF
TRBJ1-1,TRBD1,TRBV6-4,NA,TGTGCCAGCAGCAAGACAGGGGGCATGACTGAAGCTTTCTTT,CASSKTGGMTEAFF
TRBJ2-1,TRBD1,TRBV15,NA,TGTGCCACCAGCAGAGATGCCGGACAGGGTAGCAATGAGCAGTTCTTC,CATSRDAGQGSNEQFF
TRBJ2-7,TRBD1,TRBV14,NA,TGTGCCAGCAGCCAAGCCGACGGACAGGGATCCTACGAGCAGTACTTC,CASSQADGQGSYEQYF
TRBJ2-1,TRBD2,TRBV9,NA,TGTGCCAGCAGCGTGACTAGCGGGACCGTCTACAATGAGCAGTTCTTC,CASSVTSGTVYNEQFF
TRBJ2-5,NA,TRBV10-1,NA,TGCGCCAGCAGTGGTACAGACCAAGAGACCCAGTACTTC,CASSGTDQETQYF
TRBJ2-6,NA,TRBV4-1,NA,TGCGCCAGCAGCCAAGATATCCTCTCTCTCGTCGGCGGGACCGGGGCCAACGTCCTGACTTTC,CASSQDILSLVGGTGANVLTF
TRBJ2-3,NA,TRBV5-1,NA,TGCGCCAGCAGCCCGAACCCGGGACAAAACACAGATACGCAGTATTTT,CASSPNPGQNTDTQYF
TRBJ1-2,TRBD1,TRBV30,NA,TGTGCCTGGAGTGTTGAGTACAGGGGGAACTATGGCTACACCTTC,CAWSVEYRGNYGYTF
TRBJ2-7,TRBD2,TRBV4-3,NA,TGCGCCAGCAGCCTAACTAGCGGGGGCTCCTACGAGCAGTACTTC,CASSLTSGGSYEQYF
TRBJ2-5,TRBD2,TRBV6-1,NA,TGTGCCAGCAGTGATATCAGGGAGGGAGAGACCCAGTACTTC,CASSDIREGETQYF
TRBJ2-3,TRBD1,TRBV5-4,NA,TGTGCCAGCAGCTTGCCAGGGGGCCGCACAGATACGCAGTATTTT,CASSLPGGRTDTQYF
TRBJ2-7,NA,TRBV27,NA,TGTGCCAGCAGTTTAGGCCCAGGGGCCCCTTACGAGCAGTACTTC,CASSLGPGAPYEQYF
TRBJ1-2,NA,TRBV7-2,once,TGTGCCAGCAGCTTAAACAGGGCGGCTAACTATGGCTACACCTTC,CASSLNRAANYGYTF
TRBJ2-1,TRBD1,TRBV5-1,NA,TGCGCCAGCAGCTTCCAAGGACAGGGGTACAATGAGCAGTTCTTC,CASSFQGQGYNEQFF
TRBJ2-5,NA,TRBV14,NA,TGTGCCAGCAGCCAACAGTGGCAGCAAGAGACCCAGTACTTC,CASSQQWQQETQYF
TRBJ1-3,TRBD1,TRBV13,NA,TGTGCCAGCAGCCCCAGGGGGCTAGGTGGAAACACCATATATTTT,CASSPRGLGGNTIYF
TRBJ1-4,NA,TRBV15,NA,TGTGCCACCAGCGCTACCTTTACAGGGCGGAAATTTGCAACTAATGAAAAACTGTTTTTT,CATSATFTGRKFATNEKLFF
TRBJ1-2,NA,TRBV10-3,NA,TGTGCCATCAGTGAGGTCACTAACTATGGCTACACCTTC,CAISEVTNYGYTF
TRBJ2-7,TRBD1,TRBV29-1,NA,TGCAGCGCCTCCGGGACAGGGGATTACGAGCAGTACTTC,CSASGTGDYEQYF
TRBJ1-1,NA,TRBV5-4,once,TGTGCCAGCAGCCGAGGGACTTTCTCCGAAGCTTTCTTT,CASSRGTFSEAFF
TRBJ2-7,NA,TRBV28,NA,TGTGCCAGCAGTGCTTCTTATAGCACCTCCTACGAGCAGTACTTC,CASSASYSTSYEQYF
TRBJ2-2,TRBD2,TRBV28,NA,TGTGCCAGCAGTTCAGGGACTAGCGCTGACACCGGGGAGCTGTTTTTT,CASSSGTSADTGELFF
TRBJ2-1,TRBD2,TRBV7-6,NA,TGTGCCAGCAGCCCTAGGAGACTAGCGGGGTCCAATGAGCAGTTCTTC,CASSPRRLAGSNEQFF
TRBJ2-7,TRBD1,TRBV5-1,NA,TGCGCCAGCAGCTTGGATACAGGGGGTGAGCAGTACTTC,CASSLDTGGEQYF
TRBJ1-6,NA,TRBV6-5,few,TGTGCCAGCAGTTACACCGGGGATTCACCCCTCCACTTT,CASSYTGDSPLHF
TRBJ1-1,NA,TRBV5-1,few,TGCGCCAGCAGCTTGGTGGCAGGGAACACTGAAGCTTTCTTT,CASSLVAGNTEAFF
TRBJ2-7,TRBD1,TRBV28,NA,TGTGCCAGCAGAACCGGGACAGGCTACGAGCAGTACTTC,CASRTGTGYEQYF
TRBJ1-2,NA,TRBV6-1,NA,TGTGCCAGCAGTGAAAAGGCAGGCGACTATGGCTACACCTTC,CASSEKAGDYGYTF
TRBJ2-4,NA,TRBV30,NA,TGTGCCTGGAGTCGGGAAAACATTCAGTACTTC,CAWSRENIQYF
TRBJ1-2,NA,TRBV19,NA,TGTGCCAGTAGTAGAGTGGCAGGTTCTAACTATGGCTACACCTTC,CASSRVAGSNYGYTF
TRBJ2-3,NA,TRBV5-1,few,TGCGCCAGCTCCTCACACCAGGCGGGCGGAGGGGATACGCAGTATTTT,CASSSHQAGGGDTQYF
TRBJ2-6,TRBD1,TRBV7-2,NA,TGTGCCAGCAGCTTAAATTTACTGCAGGGGGCTAATGGGGCCAACGTCCTGACTTTC,CASSLNLLQGANGANVLTF
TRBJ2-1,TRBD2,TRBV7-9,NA,TGTGCCAGCAGCGCGGAACTAGCGGGAGGGCACAATGAGCAGTTCTTC,CASSAELAGGHNEQFF
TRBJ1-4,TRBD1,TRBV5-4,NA,TGTGCCAGCAGCCCTGGGGGACAGGGGGAAAAACTGTTTTTT,CASSPGGQGEKLFF